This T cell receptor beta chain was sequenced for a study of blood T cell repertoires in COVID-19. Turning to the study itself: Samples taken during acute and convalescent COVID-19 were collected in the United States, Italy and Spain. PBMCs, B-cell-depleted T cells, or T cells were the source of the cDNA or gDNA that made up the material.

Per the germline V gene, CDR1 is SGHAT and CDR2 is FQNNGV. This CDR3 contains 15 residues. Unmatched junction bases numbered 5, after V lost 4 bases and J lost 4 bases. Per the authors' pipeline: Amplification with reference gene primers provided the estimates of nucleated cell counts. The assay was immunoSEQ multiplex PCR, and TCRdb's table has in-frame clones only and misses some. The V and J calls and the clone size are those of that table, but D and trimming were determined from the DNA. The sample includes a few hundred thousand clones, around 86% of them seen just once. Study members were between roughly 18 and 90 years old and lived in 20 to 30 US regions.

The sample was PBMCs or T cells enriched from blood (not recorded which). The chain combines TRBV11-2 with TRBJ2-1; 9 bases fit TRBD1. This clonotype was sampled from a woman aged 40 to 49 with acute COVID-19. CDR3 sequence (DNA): TGTGCCAGCAGCTATTTACAGGGGGCTTACAATGAGCAGTTCTTC. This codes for CASSYLQGAYNEQFF.